A selection of T cell receptor beta chains follows, all from one sample in a study of blood T cell repertoires in COVID-19. Using immunoSEQ multiplex PCR, the repertoire was profiled, and TCRdb retains in-frame clones only, with some absent. The table includes over 200,000 clones, about 87% detected once. Input material: peripheral blood. The receptor set was obtained from a woman aged 50 to 65 with acute or convalescent COVID-19. Both conserved end residues are part of each CDR3. D genes are given only for firm matches. Clone size is stated in some rows and not others, as once, few, many or a class when expanded.

TRBJ1-5,-,-,14,TRBV11-2,TGTGCCAGCAGCCACCCCGGGAGCGGTCAGCCCCAGCATTTT,CASSHPGSGQPQHF
TRBJ2-1,-,TRBD2,13,TRBV6-5,TGTGCCAGCCTGCGGGAGCAGGCCAATGAGCAGTTCTTC,CASLREQANEQFF
TRBJ2-5,-,-,14,TRBV3-1/TRBV3-2,TGTGCCAGCAGCCAACAACAGGGCGCGGAGACCCAGTACTTC,CASSQQQGAETQYF
TRBJ2-3,-,TRBD2,14,TRBV27,TGTGCCAGCAGTCCCAGCGGGAGGACAGATACGCAGTATTTT,CASSPSGRTDTQYF
TRBJ1-5,-,-,12,TRBV9,TGTGCCAGCTCTAAGCTCAATCAGCCCCAGCATTTT,CASSKLNQPQHF
TRBJ1-2,-,-,13,TRBV13,TGTGCCAGCAGCCCACAGACAGCCGGTGGCTACACCTTC,CASSPQTAGGYTF
TRBJ1-2,-,-,11,TRBV29-1,TGCAGCGTGGGAGAAAGCTATGGCTACACCTTC,CSVGESYGYTF
TRBJ2-3,-,TRBD1,15,TRBV27,TGTGCCAGCAGTGGGAGGACAGGGCTGGCAGATACGCAGTATTTT,CASSGRTGLADTQYF
TRBJ1-3,-,TRBD1,13,TRBV19,TGTGCCAGCGACAGGGGGGCTGGAAACACCATATATTTT,CASDRGAGNTIYF
TRBJ2-7,-,TRBD2,15,TRBV27,TGTGCCAGCAGTTGGACTAGCGGAAGCTCCTACGAGCAGTACTTC,CASSWTSGSSYEQYF
TRBJ2-2,-,-,13,TRBV2,TGTGCCAGCGGTTCAGGGACTTACGGGGAGCTGTTTTTT,CASGSGTYGELFF
TRBJ2-7,once,TRBD1,20,TRBV28,TGTGCCAGCAGTCTGCCCTTTGGGGACAGGGGGGACGGGAGGGGCTACGAGCAGTACTTC,CASSLPFGDRGDGRGYEQYF
TRBJ1-2,-,-,14,TRBV19,TGTGCCAGTAGTACCCTGACAGAAAACTATGGCTACACCTTC,CASSTLTENYGYTF
TRBJ2-1,-,-,15,TRBV5-1,TGCGCCAGCAGCTTGGCCGCGGGCTCCTACAATGAGCAGTTCTTC,CASSLAAGSYNEQFF
TRBJ2-1,-,-,15,TRBV11-1,TGTGCCAGCAGCTTAGGGGACACCCCTTACAATGAGCAGTTCTTC,CASSLGDTPYNEQFF
TRBJ2-1,-,TRBD2,15,TRBV7-3,TGTGCCAGCAGCTCACTAGCGGGAGGGCCCCATGAGCAGTTCTTC,CASSSLAGGPHEQFF
TRBJ1-1,-,-,15,TRBV12-5,TGTGCTAGTGGTTTGGTCGGGGGTGGCAACACTGAAGCTTTCTTT,CASGLVGGGNTEAFF
TRBJ1-4,-,TRBD1,16,TRBV18,TGTGCCAGCTCACCACTCGTCGGGACAGCTAATGAAAAACTGTTTTTT,CASSPLVGTANEKLFF
TRBJ2-7,-,TRBD2,15,TRBV6-6,TGTGCCAGCAGTACTAAGGGACTAGCGGGATTCGAGCAGTACTTC,CASSTKGLAGFEQYF
TRBJ2-7,-,TRBD1,14,TRBV27,TGTGCCAGCAGCCCCACCGGACAGGGAAGGGGGCAGTACTTC,CASSPTGQGRGQYF
TRBJ2-5,-,TRBD2,13,TRBV29-1,TGCAGCGTCGAGGGACTAGCGATGAAGACCCAGTACTTC,CSVEGLAMKTQYF
TRBJ2-2,few,-,17,TRBV7-3,TGTGCCAGCAGCTTAATGTCGACAGGACTTCAATCCGGGGAGCTGTTTTTT,CASSLMSTGLQSGELFF
TRBJ2-7,-,TRBD2,17,TRBV27,TGTGCCAGCAGTCCCAAGCCCATCGGGACTAGAGGGTACGAGCAGTACTTC,CASSPKPIGTRGYEQYF
TRBJ1-2,-,TRBD1,15,TRBV5-1,TGCGCCAGCAGCTATGGACAGGGGGGGTTCTATGGCTACACCTTC,CASSYGQGGFYGYTF
TRBJ1-2,few,-,17,TRBV19,TGTGCCAGTAGTACCCGCGATATGATATATCGACAGGATGGCTACACCTTC,CASSTRDMIYRQDGYTF
TRBJ1-5,-,TRBD1,15,TRBV19,TGTGCCAGTAGTGCCGGGACAGGGGGCCGTCAGCCCCAGCATTTT,CASSAGTGGRQPQHF
TRBJ2-2,-,TRBD2,16,TRBV7-3,TGTGCCAGCAGCCCACTAGCGGGAGGTTACGCCGGGGAGCTGTTTTTT,CASSPLAGGYAGELFF
TRBJ1-5,-,TRBD1,15,TRBV3-1/TRBV3-2,TGTGCCAGCAGCCAGGGGGGACAGGCTACTCAGCCCCAGCATTTT,CASSQGGQATQPQHF
TRBJ1-6,-,TRBD1,14,TRBV27,TGTGCCAGCACTATACAGGGGAGGTGGTCACCCCTCCACTTT,CASTIQGRWSPLHF
TRBJ1-5,-,-,14,TRBV7-9,TGTGCCAGCAGCGGGGCAGGGGCATTGCAGCCCCAGCATTTT,CASSGAGALQPQHF
TRBJ2-7,-,TRBD1,14,TRBV6-2/TRBV6-3,TGTGCCAGCAGTTCACGGACAGGGTCAGACGAGCAGTACTTC,CASSSRTGSDEQYF
TRBJ1-5,-,TRBD1,15,TRBV6-5,TGTGCCAGCAGCCGCGGACAGGCAGAGGGTCAGCCCCAGCATTTT,CASSRGQAEGQPQHF
TRBJ1-5,few,-,16,TRBV10-3,TGTGCCATCAGTGAGTCGGCGGGAGGGAGCAATCAGCCCCAGCATTTT,CAISESAGGSNQPQHF
TRBJ2-3,-,-,15,TRBV18,TGTGCCAGCTCACCAGTCAGGACTAGCACAGATACGCAGTATTTT,CASSPVRTSTDTQYF
TRBJ1-6,-,-,17,TRBV7-7,TGTGCCAGCAGGAGCGAATTCCGGCACAGGACAAATTCACCCCTCCACTTT,CASRSEFRHRTNSPLHF
TRBJ2-7,once,TRBD1,15,TRBV4-3,TGCGCCAGCAGCCAAGATCAGGGACAGGCCTACGAGCAGTACTTC,CASSQDQGQAYEQYF
TRBJ1-2,-,-,16,TRBV3-1/TRBV3-2,TGTGCCAGCAGCCAGCGACGGGACACAGGGTTCTATGGCTACACCTTC,CASSQRRDTGFYGYTF
TRBJ2-7,-,TRBD1,12,TRBV29-1,TGCAGCGTAGCAGGGGGCGGTTACGAGCAGTACTTC,CSVAGGGYEQYF
TRBJ2-5,-,TRBD2,15,TRBV28,TGTGCCAGCAGTTTCCAGCGGGAGGGCCCAGAGACCCAGTACTTC,CASSFQREGPETQYF
TRBJ2-7,-,-,12,TRBV2,TGCTCCGGAGGTCAAGAGTCCTACGAGCAGTACTTC,CSGGQESYEQYF
TRBJ2-1,few,-,12,TRBV6-6,TGTGCCAGCAGTTACTCTACTTCCGAGCAGTTCTTC,CASSYSTSEQFF
TRBJ1-6,-,-,15,TRBV9,TGTGCCAGCAGCGTTCTGTCCTCAGGGAATTCACCCCTCCACTTT,CASSVLSSGNSPLHF
TRBJ1-2,-,TRBD1,14,TRBV6-4,TGTGCCAGCAAGAGGGGACAGGGTTCCGATGGCTACACCTTC,CASKRGQGSDGYTF
TRBJ1-5,-,-,17,TRBV27,TGTGCCAGCAGTTTATCGGGACGAGGGGGTCGCAATCAGCCCCAGCATTTT,CASSLSGRGGRNQPQHF
TRBJ1-2,-,-,14,TRBV6-2/TRBV6-3,TGTGCCAGCAGCAGACCGACAGGACGAGATGGCTACACCTTC,CASSRPTGRDGYTF
TRBJ2-1,-,-,16,TRBV30,TGTGCCTGGAGTGTACTGCGAGGGAGAACCAACAATGAGCAGTTCTTC,CAWSVLRGRTNNEQFF
TRBJ2-7,-,TRBD2,17,TRBV5-4,TGTGCCAGCAGCTTGGCAGGACTAGCGGGAATCACCTACGAGCAGTACTTC,CASSLAGLAGITYEQYF